Below are 28 T cell receptor beta chains sequenced from a single sample in a study of blood T cell repertoires in COVID-19. The assay was immunoSEQ multiplex PCR, and TCRdb's table has in-frame clones only and misses some. This sample has about 300,000 clones; over 75% occur once, and the top ten carry about an eighth. What was sequenced was peripheral blood. The receptors shown here come from a human donor in a cohort sampled during active COVID-19.

The chain uses TRBV6-1 and TRBJ2-1; 11 nucleotides match TRBD2. From germline, CDR1 is MNHNS and CDR2 SASEGT. V lost 1 base and J lost 3; bases outside the gene matches: 2. The CDR3 spans 16 residues. CDR3 sequence: CASSEVSGRVYNEQFF. In DNA form, the CDR3 reads TGTGCCAGCAGTGAAGTTAGCGGGAGGGTCTACAATGAGCAGTTCTTC.

The chain uses TRBV5-4 and TRBJ2-1; possible D gene TRBD2, 6 bases. This CDR3 is built from 15 residues. Trimming left V 4 bases short and J 5 bases short, with 16 bases between. Germline V gene lookup returns CDR1 SGHNT and CDR2 YYREEE (reference sequence). This CDR3 is CASSRPGLKHNEQFF. CDR3 coding DNA: TGTGCCAGCAGCCGTCCGGGACTCAAGCACAATGAGCAGTTCTTC.

The chain employs TRBV24-1 and TRBJ2-3; a possible D gene is TRBD2 (5 bases). V was pared by 1 base and J by 11 bases, with 12 bases between. The CDR3 has 13 amino acids. In germline, CDR1 is KGHDR, CDR2 SFDVKD. CDR3 residues: CATSDFRSGRQYF. The CDR3, as DNA: TGTGCCACCAGTGATTTTAGGAGCGGTCGGCAGTATTTT.

V and J are TRBV3-1 (or the pseudogene TRBV3-2) and TRBJ1-1; no clear D gene. Trimming cost V 4 bases and J 4 bases, with 10 bases left between them. CDR3 size: 13 residues. The germline CDR1 and CDR2 sequences are LGHDT and YNNKEL (reference sequence). The CDR3 region has the DNA TGTGCCAGCAGCCCCTCCCAGGTCACTGAAGCTTTCTTT. It is translated as CASSPSQVTEAFF.

This sequence joins TRBV19 and TRBJ1-2; D is unclear. CDR1 is LNHDA, CDR2 SQIVND, per germline (reference sequence). Between the trimmed V and J ends, which lost 7 bases and 2 bases, there was a span of 14 bases. This CDR3 is 14 amino acids long. The CDR3 protein is CASNGFRTNYGYTF. CDR3 coding DNA: TGTGCCAGTAACGGGTTTAGAACCAACTATGGCTACACCTTC.

This clone appeared a single time. This CDR3 reads CASRPGWTSYTDTQYF. As DNA, the CDR3 is TGTGCCAGCAGACCGGGGTGGACTAGCTACACAGATACGCAGTATTTT. This sequence joins TRBV13 and TRBJ2-3; TRBD2 agrees at 8 bases. Germline-derived CDR1 and CDR2 are PRHDT and FYEKMQ (reference sequence). V lost 6 bases to trimming and J lost 2 bases; unmatched junction nucleotides: 10. This CDR3 contains 16 residues.

The rearrangement uses TRBV29-1 and TRBJ2-3, with TRBD2 matching 15 bases. Germline V gene sequence: CDR1 SQVTM, CDR2 ANQGSEA. This CDR3 has 16 residues. The V and J ends lost 7 bases and 5 bases, in that order; junction bases with no gene match: 10. The CDR3 region is CSGSLGLAGGIDTQYF. The DNA of the CDR3 is TGCAGCGGATCGCTCGGACTAGCGGGAGGGATAGATACGCAGTATTTT.

The chain carries TRBV7-2 and TRBJ2-7; D gene uncertain. V lost 1 base, J lost 7 bases, and 11 bases lay in between. Germline assignment: CDR1 SGHTA and CDR2 FQGNSA. This CDR3 has 13 amino acids. CDR3 DNA: TGTGCCAGCAGCTTAGAAGTGGTCGGGGAGCAGTACTTC. This translates into CASSLEVVGEQYF.

On this clone itself: The same CDR3 is also encoded by other DNA sequences in this sample. V usage is TRBV28 and J usage is TRBJ1-4; 7 bases fit TRBD1. CDR1 is MDHEN, CDR2 SYDVKM, per germline. The CDR3 runs to 15 residues. Germline trimming cut 6 bases from V and 0 bases from J; bases unmatched to any gene: 4. Written as DNA, the CDR3 is TGTGCCAGCAGCCTAGGGGGCGCAACTAATGAAAAACTGTTTTTT. As protein: CASSLGGATNEKLFF.

The rearrangement joins TRBV3-1 (or the pseudogene TRBV3-2) to TRBJ2-5; a weak D match, TRBD2 (5 bases). Germline CDR1 reads LGHDT; CDR2 reads YNNKEL (reference sequence). Trimming left V 2 bases short and J 0 bases short, with 7 bases between. This CDR3 comprises 14 residues. The CDR3 DNA follows: TGTGCCAGCAGCCAACATAGCGACCAAGAGACCCAGTACTTC. Amino acid sequence: CASSQHSDQETQYF.

There are a few counts of this clone. The rearrangement joins TRBV5-1 to TRBJ2-1; 9 positions agree with TRBD1. The V and J ends lost 7 bases and 6 bases, in that order; junction bases with no gene match: 8. The CDR3 is 14 residues long. Germline V gene lookup returns CDR1 SGHRS and CDR2 YFSETQ. The CDR3 DNA follows: TGCGCCAGCGGGGTTGGACAGGGGTTCAATGAGCAGTTCTTC. It translates to CASGVGQGFNEQFF.

The chain is built from TRBV15 and TRBJ1-1; D is unclear. V was pared by 3 bases and J by 4 bases, with 15 bases between. Germline V gives CDR1 LNHNV, CDR2 YYDKDF (reference sequence). The CDR3 spans 15 residues. The CDR3 here is CATSSLGRSGTEAFF. The CDR3 DNA is TGTGCCACCAGCAGCCTCGGGAGGTCGGGCACTGAAGCTTTCTTT.

This sequence joins TRBV27 and TRBJ2-3; D possibly corresponds to TRBD2 (7 bases). V was shortened by 3 bases and J by 8 bases, with 12 bases between the two germline ends. The CDR3 covers 13 residues. Germline CDR1 and CDR2: MNHEY and SMNVEV (reference sequence). CDR3 region: CASSLGRGSTQYF. The CDR3 DNA sequence: TGTGCCAGCAGTTTGGGGAGGGGGAGTACGCAGTATTTT.

The rearrangement links TRBV12-3 or TRBV12-4 to TRBJ1-3, with D tentatively TRBD1 (6 bases). The CDR3 covers 11 residues. Trimming removed 7 bases at V and 11 bases at J, with 12 bases between. The CDR3 DNA sequence: TGTGCCAGCAAACTACAGGGATCCATATATTTT. As protein: CASKLQGSIYF.

The CDR3 DNA reads as TGTGCCAGCAGCCTGTTACTGGGCGGCACAGATACGCAGTATTTT. Its translation: CASSLLLGGTDTQYF. The chain couples TRBV5-6 to TRBJ2-3; D unresolved. From germline, CDR1 is SGHDT and CDR2 YYEEEE. This CDR3 region has 15 residues. The germline V and J ends were trimmed by 4 bases and 1 base, with 13 bases remaining between them.

The V gene is TRBV18, the J gene TRBJ2-1; 10 bases map to TRBD2. The CDR3 covers 17 residues. Looked up from germline, CDR1 is KGHSH and CDR2 is LQKENI. J was trimmed by 6 bases and V by 6 bases; bases with no gene match: 14. The DNA for the CDR3 is TGTGCCAGCTCCCCTGGGGTAGCGGGAGGCCCCCGCAATGAGCAGTTCTTC. It codes for CASSPGVAGGPRNEQFF.

The genes are TRBV27 and TRBJ2-5; possible D gene TRBD1, 6 bases. This CDR3 contains 13 residues. Germline-derived CDR1 and CDR2 are MNHEY and SMNVEV (reference sequence). V lost 6 bases and J lost 4, with 12 bases in between. The CDR3 DNA reads as TGTGCCAGCAGGGTCGCGGACAGAGAGACCCAGTACTTC. Translating it yields CASRVADRETQYF.

The chain employs TRBV19 and TRBJ1-5; the match to TRBD1 covers 12 bases. Per germline, CDR1 LNHDA and CDR2 SQIVND (reference sequence). The CDR3 contains 17 residues. Trimming cost V 10 bases and J 1 base; bases outside gene matches: 11. The CDR3 DNA follows: TGTGCCACTCGGGACAGGGGGCGACGGACGAGCAATCAGCCCCAGCATTTT. It is translated as CATRDRGRRTSNQPQHF. Complete variable domain (other parts from reference TRBV19 and TRBJ1-5): DGGITQSPKYLFRKEGQNVTLSCEQNLNHDAMYWYRQDPGQGLRLIYYSQIVNDFQKGDIAEGYSVSREKKESFPLTVTSAQKNPTAFYLCATRDRGRRTSNQPQHFGDGTRLSIL.

The CDR3 coding sequence is TGTGCCAGCAGTTACTATAGCGGGAGGGTCACAGATACGCAGTATTTT. This sequence encodes CASSYYSGRVTDTQYF. The chain uses TRBV6-6 and TRBJ2-3; 11 nucleotides line up with TRBD2. The CDR3 extends over 16 amino acids. V lost 1 base, J lost 2 bases, and 2 bases stayed unmatched. Germline values: CDR1 MNHNY, CDR2 SVGAGI (reference sequence).

This chain uses TRBV12-3 or TRBV12-4 with TRBJ2-7, with D possibly matching TRBD1 (6 bases). The CDR3 contains 13 residues. The V gene lost 1 base and the J gene lost 3 bases, with 7 bases spanning the gap. The CDR3 nucleotides read TGTGCCAGCAGTTTAGGGACAGTCTACGAGCAGTACTTC. This translates into CASSLGTVYEQYF.

The rearrangement joins TRBV5-1 to TRBJ2-6, with TRBD1 as a possible D gene (6 bases). The length of the CDR3 is 19 residues. Trimming cost V 1 base and J 2 bases, with 19 bases left between them. Germline CDR1 reads SGHRS; CDR2 reads YFSETQ. This chain's CDR3 is CASSLFATATGTGANVLTF. For the CDR3, the DNA is TGCGCCAGCAGCTTGTTTGCCACCGCCACAGGGACTGGGGCCAACGTCCTGACTTTC.

The rearrangement links TRBV29-1 to TRBJ2-4, with 12 nucleotides matching TRBD1. In germline, CDR1 is SQVTM, CDR2 ANQGSEA. The V gene end was trimmed by 6 bases and the J gene end by 7 bases; junction bases not matched to a gene: 4. This CDR3 is 13 amino acids long. CDR3 bases: TGCAGCGTAGGGGGACAGGGGGCTAACATTCAGTACTTC. This translates into CSVGGQGANIQYF.

The rearrangement joins TRBV5-1 to TRBJ2-3; TRBD2 aligns across 10 bases. Germline values: CDR1 SGHRS, CDR2 YFSETQ. The CDR3 spans 18 residues. The J segment lost 2 bases and the V segment lost 4 bases, leaving 13 bases of the junction unmatched. CDR3 amino acids: CASSLIPSGSINTDTQYF. The DNA for the CDR3 is TGCGCCAGCAGCCTCATCCCTAGCGGGAGTATCAACACAGATACGCAGTATTTT.

The CDR3 DNA reads TGTGCCAGTAGTATTGGGGCCGGGAGCGGGGAGCTGTTTTTT. Its translation: CASSIGAGSGELFF. The chain links TRBV19 to TRBJ2-2, with D possibly matching TRBD2 (6 bases). V was cut by 3 bases and J by 7 bases, with 12 bases left in between. From germline, CDR1 is LNHDA and CDR2 SQIVND (reference sequence). This CDR3 has 14 amino acids. Together with reference TRBV19 and TRBJ2-2, the CDR3 gives the full variable domain: DGGITQSPKYLFRKEGQNVTLSCEQNLNHDAMYWYRQDPGQGLRLIYYSQIVNDFQKGDIAEGYSVSREKKESFPLTVTSAQKNPTAFYLCASSIGAGSGELFFGEGSRLTVL.

This rearrangement joins TRBV6-6 to TRBJ1-4; D gene uncertain. Germline V CDR1 and CDR2: MNHNY, SVGAGI (reference sequence). This CDR3 spans 16 amino acids. Trimming shortened V by 0 bases and J by 4 bases, and 12 bases separated the two germline ends. CDR3 sequence: CASSYSNRRGNEKLFF. The CDR3, as DNA: TGTGCCAGCAGTTACTCGAACCGTCGGGGTAATGAAAAACTGTTTTTT.

This chain connects TRBV3-1 (or the pseudogene TRBV3-2) to TRBJ2-7; D may be TRBD2 (6 bases). V was clipped by 3 bases and J by 0 bases, with 12 bases between them. The CDR3 has 15 amino acids. Per germline, CDR1 LGHDT and CDR2 YNNKEL (reference sequence). CDR3 DNA sequence: TGTGCCAGCAGCCAGGACGGGAGCCACTCCTACGAGCAGTACTTC. As protein: CASSQDGSHSYEQYF.

The chain combines TRBV7-8 with TRBJ1-2; D unclear. Trimming took 2 bases from V and 3 from J, leaving 13 bases between them. Per the germline V gene, CDR1 is SGHVS and CDR2 is FQNEAQ. CDR3 length: 15 residues. The chain's CDR3 is CASSLLAGSDYGYTF. The DNA for the CDR3 is TGTGCCAGCAGCTTATTGGCGGGTTCAGACTATGGCTACACCTTC.

The chain links TRBV10-2 to TRBJ2-2; D ambiguous. The CDR3 extends over 14 amino acids. V shed 5 bases and J shed 4 bases, with 11 bases lying between them. Germline CDR1 is WSHSY and CDR2 is SAAADI. CDR3 nucleotide sequence: TGCGCCAGCAGTCTAAACTCCCCCACCGGGGAGCTGTTTTTT. It yields the protein CASSLNSPTGELFF.